This T cell receptor (beta chain) is drawn from a study of cytomegalovirus exposure and HLA in healthy donors (dated by TCRdb to 2015 to 2018). About the study as a whole: In an earlier analysis of some 550 of the donors, 276 Gb of sequence data and some 120 million unique TCR beta sequences from some 170 million T cells were reported. An early release that covered 500 to 800 HLA-typed donors contained around 300 gigabases of sequencing data and about 93 million unique TCR sequences. Of the 398 genotyped donors, over 80% were placed in the genetic ancestry cluster associated with self-reported Caucasian donors. The aim of the study was to test whether cataloging public T cell receptors could identify signatures of past pathogen exposure. The study used immunosequencing to profile the T cell repertoires of more than 650 subjects and linked those repertoires to cytomegalovirus serostatus. A separate validation cohort of over a hundred different subjects was used in addition to the roughly 700-subject first cohort. High-throughput TCR immunosequencing, statistical association of individual TCRs with disease status, and machine learning were combined to predict cytomegalovirus infection status. A later analysis re-analyzed previously published TCR beta repertoires from roughly 630 donors and added high-resolution HLA genotyping to study TCR occurrence patterns. Rather than using new phenotypic data, the later analysis identified candidate immune exposures from TCR beta sequences and from how often those sequences occurred across donors. To decide whether each TCR beta V gene segment behaved as functional or pseudogenic, an earlier analysis of some 570 of the donors relied on high-throughput TCR beta sequencing. Alongside the repertoire data, information on donor age, sex, ethnicity and CMV serostatus was compiled. A later genetic analysis used genome-wide SNP genotypes for about 60% of the roughly 700 donors, treating that subset as a discovery cohort. Every repertoire in the discovery cohort had been generated on one and the same sequencing platform. HLA typing covered class I and class II loci at four-digit resolution. Typing coverage varied by locus: about 620-630 donors for A, B, C, DRB1 and DQB1; under 550 for DQA1; about 600 for DPA1; approximately 470 for DPB1. Roughly 5 DR-DQ haplotypes were handled as single units for association and clustering because linkage in the cohort was strong. On average, roughly 240,000 unique TCR beta nucleotide sequences were sequenced per donor among roughly 430 genotyped donors of the cohort, with roughly 18% of those sequences being non-productive. General findings and caveats noted by the study authors: Compared with equally common non-associated chains, HLA-associated TCR beta chains in a later analysis were more clonally expanded and had lower generation probabilities. Correlated functional status among segregating V segments might reflect linkage disequilibrium, but an unknown experimental factor could not be ruled out. A total of about 180 TCR beta chains were listed by the study as associated with cytomegalovirus. The earlier analysis of nearly 600 of the donors excluded around 17 rarely observed V segments, including chromosome 9 orphons, because counts were too low. Roughly uniform sequencing depth across donors was assumed in presence/absence analyses, although this assumption may not hold. According to the authors, the approach could potentially be generalized to other disease states and immunological phenotypes. In this cohort, only TCR beta chains were sequenced, and detectable features were limited by the absence of alpha or paired-chain data. CMV serostatus was the only immune exposure information available for the cohort. An earlier analysis of approximately 540 of the donors showed that most TCR beta V segments appeared in productive rearrangements either about 87% or about 30% of the time, which broadly matched IMGT annotations. A further reported finding was that TCR beta sequences accurately predicted the HLA-A and HLA-B alleles for most subjects in the first cohort. Most CMV-associated TCR beta chains appeared to be HLA-restricted in a later analysis, and the HLA associations seemed to be driven largely by CMV exposure. A later analysis reported that several top co-occurrence clusters appeared linked to parvovirus B19, influenza, CMV and Epstein-Barr virus. In a later analysis, around 17,000 TCR beta sequences were associated with specific HLA alleles at a false discovery rate of 0.05. While some public TCRs were present in many individuals, most TCR sequences turned up only very rarely across donors. A later genetic analysis associated a missense DCLRE1C variant with V-gene and J-gene trimming of TCR beta chains, and an independent cohort replicated the association. Because the 87-base-pair reads could not distinguish some IMGT-functional V segments, including TRBV6-2 and TRBV6-3, those segments were excluded. In vitro tests confirmed that a few of the cytomegalovirus-associated TCR beta chains recognize cytomegalovirus antigens. A cluster of highly shared sequence variants was judged likely to be a technical artifact of the sequencing pipeline. When HLA alleles, especially DR and DQ, strongly co-occurred, TCR associations were difficult to assign to individual alleles. Compared with the roughly 720-donor mean, donors in an Asian-associated ancestry cluster had fewer N-insertions in productive TCRs, according to a later genetic analysis. The classifier was reported to diagnose cytomegalovirus status with high specificity and sensitivity in both the original and validation cohorts. According to a later analysis, TCR association rates differed among HLA loci, with DRB1 alleles showing the most associated TCRs and HLA-C alleles showing the fewest. Because HLA typing was missing for some donors at each locus, association tests included only the typed subset.

In total, over 600 healthy bone marrow donors made up the cohort. All cohort members were sampled while nominally healthy, although unrecorded immune exposures were likely present. The donor was CMV seronegative and belonged to the group of around 350 seronegative cohort members. Every donor gave a peripheral blood sample, and the peripheral blood mononuclear cells from that sample were used for TCR beta sequencing. The Qiagen DNeasy Blood Extraction Kit was used to extract genomic DNA from the blood cell samples. The CDR3, cysteine through phenylalanine, is 17 amino acids long. Only the CDR3 region is kept as DNA, spanning 51 bases read in frame from base 1. Clipping removes 6 bases from V and 5 bases from J, with 8 as the unmatched junction base count. From a lookup of the germline V gene (reference sequence), CDR1 and CDR2 are LNHDA and SQIVND. The receptor library was made with the immunoSEQ multiplex PCR assay. The multiplex PCR relied on a mix of 60 forward primers for TCR Vbeta segments and 13 reverse primers for TCR Jbeta segments. The CDR3 region of rearranged TCR beta genes was amplified from genomic DNA with a multiplex PCR assay. The amplified TCR beta libraries were sequenced on the Illumina HiSeq System as 87-base-pair reads. Per the authors' processing: A later analysis tallied some 79 million unique TCR beta chains across the 700 or so repertoires, and approximately 12 million of those chains were shared by two or more donors. A nearest-neighbor algorithm error-corrected the raw reads and collapsed the reads into unique sequences, merging closely related sequences to remove PCR and sequencing errors. V, D and J gene segments were assigned by aligning CDR3 sequences to IMGT reference sequences. For a sequence to be retained, a match of at least six nucleotides was required to both a V gene segment and a J gene segment. A rearrangement was called productive if the CDR3 had no stop codons and remained in frame with V and J, and every other rearrangement was called non-productive. Following IMGT convention, CDR3 was defined as the stretch from the second conserved V-encoded cysteine up to the conserved J-encoded phenylalanine. The earlier analysis of some 580 of the donors excluded any sequence lacking an unambiguous match to a single V gene segment. In an earlier analysis of approximately 500 of the donors, a V segment was called functional when productive rearrangements were above 56.7%, and segregating when the standard deviation between donors exceeded 5%. To diagnose cytomegalovirus status from the catalog of TCR beta chain sequences, a statistical classification framework was built. In a later analysis, V and J genes were assigned by comparing TCR nucleotide sequences against IMGT/GENE-DB human TR gene sequences. A later analysis assigned CDR3 sequences and most-parsimonious VDJ recombination scenarios with the TCRdist pipeline. In a later analysis, each TCR beta chain was defined by its CDR3 amino acid sequence together with its V-gene family, and reads lacking a unique V-gene family were excluded. In a later analysis, approximately 590 highly shared, low-generation-probability nucleotide sequences were removed to address suspected cross-contamination and a sequencing artifact. A later analysis calculated a clonal expansion index for each public chain from normalized within-repertoire ranks of inferred template counts. Generation probabilities in a later analysis came from a VDJ recombination model fitted to out-of-frame rearrangements, and those results were checked against IGoR. A later analysis scored TCR-TCR, TCR-HLA and TCR-CMV co-occurrence with hypergeometric tests, applying a repertoire-size bias correction to TCR pairs. False discovery rates were estimated in a later analysis by permuting HLA or CMV assignments 20 times. In a later analysis, co-occurring TCRs were grouped using DBSCAN, with TCRdist sequence similarity added in when clustering inside HLA-allele-positive subsets. Co-occurrence clustering excluded repertoires with fewer than 30,000 or more than 120,000 public chains, plus five with anomalous nucleotide sharing. The source is immuneACCESS, and TCRdb retained only in-frame sequences with V and J called. Part of the clones is not carried over; for the studies checked, unresolved V genes explain less than half of this, and the remainder is unexplained. Clone size and the V and J calls come from that table; the DNA yielded D and trimming. The sample includes about 190,000 clones, with around 80% observed a single time. Approximately 0.99% of the sample goes to the ten largest clones.

Regarding this clone: Its target antigen remains unknown. Per-base qualities were not stored, and no clone one base away is much larger.

This clonotype originated in a woman aged 40 to 50 in good health and CMV-seronegative. The chain links TRBV19 with TRBJ2-1; 15 central bases correspond to TRBD2. Sequencing input: PBMCs. In nucleotides, the sequence is TGTGCCAGTAGGTCTGGACTAGCGGGAGGGAGGGACAATGAGCAGTTCTTC. The encoded protein is CASRSGLAGGRDNEQFF.